This T cell receptor (beta chain) was documented in a study of Graves' ophthalmopathy and Graves' hyperthyroidism. Findings and limits, study-wide: A classifier, a 13-signature model, separated ophthalmopathy from stable hyperthyroidism with 85% to 90% sensitivity and approximately 81% specificity. Most thyroid-expanded clonotypes exceeding 0.001 frequency were also found in blood.

This clonotype was counted only a few times. As yet, its antigen is unknown. CDR3 regions of TCR beta were amplified from RNA transcripts. An opening RT-PCR round employed HTBI primers and preceded a second-round multiplex PCR. TCRdb reprocessed the multiplex PCR reads via MiXCR and lists one record per CDR3 protein. The repertoire holds roughly 500,000 distinct CDR3 sequences, with over 13% as singletons. The evidence that diagnosis relied on was clinical symptoms, serum thyroxine, TRAb, thyroid ultrasound and orbital computed tomography. Sampling over 8 ml of fresh peripheral blood provided the PBMCs. V lost 8 bases, J lost 7 bases, and 9 bases lay in between. In germline, CDR1 is SGHDN, CDR2 FVKESK. CDR3 length: 12 residues.

The clonotype originates from a woman aged 25 to 45 with Graves' ophthalmopathy. The J gene is TRBJ1-6, the V gene TRBV14, with D perhaps matching TRBD1 (6 bases). Sequencing was done on a sample of blood. Here the CDR3 DNA reads TGTGCCAGCGGGGGCTGGAATTCACCCCTCCACTTT. Protein sequence: CASGGWNSPLHF.